This T cell receptor (beta chain) was recorded in a study of T cells after yellow fever vaccination. This clonotype came up many times. CDR3 length: 15 amino acids. V trimming: 5 bases; J trimming: 3 bases; junction bases outside the gene matches: 5. MiXCR was run by TCRdb on the 5' RACE reads, yielding one entry per CDR3 protein. The sample consists of around 400,000 distinct CDR3 sequences, approximately 10% of them appearing once. The chain combines TRBV12-3 or TRBV12-4 with TRBJ2-2, with TRBD1 matching over 8 bases. This clonotype was sampled from a young man who received the YFV17D yellow fever vaccine. This material consisted of PBMCs, taken on the day of the first yellow fever vaccination. CDR3 nucleotides: TGTGCCAGCAGTCCGGGACAGGTTTACACCGGGGAGCTGTTTTTT. Amino acid sequence: CASSPGQVYTGELFF.